These 19 T cell receptor beta chains share one sample of origin, sequenced in a study of memory CD4+ T cells and cytomegalovirus serostatus. Profiled with immunoSEQ multiplex PCR; TCRdb holds only in-frame clones, not every one. The sample includes 40,000 to 55,000 clones, less than 85% of them seen just once. The sort gate was single viable CD3+CD4+CD8-CD45RO+ cells for memory CD4+ T cells. The sequenced sample was memory CD4+ T cells from blood. Receptors originate from an adult in good health and CMV-seronegative.

V gene TRBV28 combines with J gene TRBJ1-1; D gene uncertain. Germline CDR1 MDHEN, CDR2 SYDVKM. This CDR3 spans 13 amino acids. V lost 6 bases to trimming and J lost 4 bases, with 12 bases between them. CDR3 sequence reads: CASSDISATEAFF. For the CDR3, the DNA is TGTGCCAGCAGCGACATCAGCGCCACTGAAGCTTTCTTT.

On this clone itself: At one boundary the junction diverges from the germline segment, which might be a read error. The chain links TRBV5-1 to TRBJ2-2; TRBD2 matches at 9 bases. This CDR3 is 18 amino acids long. Germline V gene sequence: CDR1 SGHRS, CDR2 YFSETQ. CDR3 loop: CASSRPSGARSNAGELFF. The CDR3 DNA is TGCGCCAGCAGTCGACCTAGCGGGGCCCGGTCGAACGCCGGGGAGCTGTTTTTT.

This clone was observed a few times. This chain connects TRBV2 to TRBJ1-2, with TRBD1 matching over 7 bases. J was trimmed by 4 bases and V by 6 bases; bases with no gene match: 14. The CDR3 length is 16 residues. CDR1 is SNHLY, CDR2 FYNNEI, per germline. The CDR3: CASRGGGRQGLYGYTF. CDR3 sequence (DNA): TGTGCCAGCAGGGGAGGGGGTAGACAGGGCCTCTATGGCTACACCTTC.

V gene TRBV10-3 combines with J gene TRBJ1-6; D is possibly TRBD1 (5 bases). The CDR3 spans 15 residues. The germline V gene encodes CDR1 ENHRY and CDR2 SYGVKD. V gave up 10 bases and J gave up 9 bases, with 22 bases separating them. The chain's CDR3 is CATDPVGGFGSPLHF. Written as DNA, the CDR3 is TGTGCCACAGACCCCGTGGGGGGGTTCGGTTCACCCCTCCACTTT.

The rearrangement joins TRBV4-1 to TRBJ2-7; tentative D call: TRBD1 (5 bases). Germline-derived CDR1 and CDR2 are MGHRA and YSYEKL. The CDR3 spans 17 residues. With 0 bases removed from V and 6 bases from J, the gap between germline ends came to 21 bases. CDR3 coding DNA: TGCGCCAGCAGCCAAGAGGGCTGGACACCTTCGCCGGGCGAGCAGTACTTC. Encoded protein: CASSQEGWTPSPGEQYF.

This chain connects TRBV28 to TRBJ2-2; 8 bases agree with TRBD1. The J segment lost 4 bases and the V segment lost 6 bases, leaving 13 bases of the junction unmatched. CDR3 length: 17 residues. Germline V CDR1 and CDR2: MDHEN, SYDVKM. The CDR3 nucleotides read TGTGCCAGCAGAGTATCCCAGGGGGCTCCGACCACCGGGGAGCTGTTTTTT. Translating it yields CASRVSQGAPTTGELFF.

V and J are TRBV6-6 and TRBJ1-1; a possible D gene is TRBD1 (5 bases). The germline V gene encodes CDR1 MNHNY and CDR2 SVGAGI (reference sequence). CDR3 length: 13 amino acids. V shed 2 bases and J shed 4 bases, with 8 bases lying between them. The CDR3 loop is CASSYRRGTEAFF. The DNA for the CDR3 is TGTGCCAGCAGTTACCGAAGGGGCACTGAAGCTTTCTTT.

The chain couples TRBV5-1 to TRBJ2-5; 9 bases fit TRBD1. Unmatched junction bases numbered 9, after V lost 4 bases and J lost 5 bases. The germline gives CDR1 SGHRS, CDR2 YFSETQ. CDR3 size: 15 residues. The CDR3 protein is CASSPEGQGTETQYF. The CDR3 coding sequence is TGCGCCAGCAGCCCCGAGGGACAGGGTACGGAGACCCAGTACTTC.

The chain joins TRBV14 to TRBJ1-2; TRBD1 aligns across 9 bases. Germline trimming cut 7 bases from V and 4 bases from J; bases unmatched to any gene: 4. CDR3 length: 13 amino acids. Per the germline V gene, CDR1 is SGHDN and CDR2 is FVKESK. The CDR3 protein is CASNGTGPYGYTF. CDR3 DNA: TGTGCCAGCAACGGGACAGGGCCCTATGGCTACACCTTC.

This chain links TRBV5-4 with TRBJ1-2; no definite D call. The CDR3 covers 14 residues. Between the trimmed V and J ends, which lost 7 bases and 5 bases, there was a span of 18 bases. From germline, CDR1 is SGHNT and CDR2 YYREEE (reference sequence). CDR3 sequence (DNA): TGTGCCAGCGGCCTTAGGGAAGCGGGATATGGCTACACCTTC. Protein: CASGLREAGYGYTF.

A few counts support this clone. V is TRBV7-2 and J is TRBJ1-1; D uncertain. The length of the CDR3 is 13 residues. Germline loops: CDR1 SGHTA, CDR2 FQGNSA. Deletions cut 11 bases from V and 0 bases from J, with 13 bases between. The CDR3 DNA sequence: TGTGCCCTCGAGCGAGTGATGAACACTGAAGCTTTCTTT. As protein: CALERVMNTEAFF.

This chain joins TRBV14 and TRBJ2-5; D perhaps matches TRBD1 (6 bases). Germline CDR1 is SGHDN and CDR2 is FVKESK. This CDR3 is 15 amino acids long. Trimming took off 11 bases at V and 2 bases at J, with 21 bases between the two ends. CDR3 coding DNA: TGTGCCTTGTTATTAACAGGGAGCAAGCAAGAGACCCAGTACTTC. Encoded protein: CALLLTGSKQETQYF.

The chain is built from TRBV2 and TRBJ2-7, with D uncertain. The CDR3 loop spans 13 amino acids. Trimming pared 4 bases from V and 1 base from J, leaving 8 bases between. Germline V gene sequence: CDR1 SNHLY, CDR2 FYNNEI. The CDR3 DNA reads TGTGCCAGCAGTGGCGACCAGTCCTACGAGCAGTACTTC. Protein sequence: CASSGDQSYEQYF.

The chain employs TRBV1 and TRBJ1-1; the table's D gene call, TRBD1, was not cross checked with the DNA. TRBV1 is a recognized pseudogene. The CDR3 runs to 13 residues. CDR3 in DNA: TGCACCAGCAGCCAATCCCCGGGACAAGAAGCTTTCTTT. It specifies CTSSQSPGQEAFF.

The rearrangement uses TRBV7-9 and TRBJ2-1; 11 bases align to TRBD2. With V trimmed by 2 bases and J by 9 bases, 6 bases remained unmatched. This CDR3 is 15 amino acids long. Germline V gene lookup returns CDR1 SEHNR and CDR2 FQNEAQ (reference sequence). This CDR3 reads CASSLFGTSGGEQFF. The CDR3 bases are TGTGCCAGCAGCTTATTCGGGACTAGCGGTGGTGAGCAGTTCTTC. Variable domain in full (rest from reference TRBV7-9 and TRBJ2-1): DTGVSQNPRHKITKRGQNVTFRCDPISEHNRLYWYRQTLGQGPEFLTYFQNEAQLEKSRLLSDRFSAERPKGSFSTLEIQRTEQGDSAMYLCASSLFGTSGGEQFFGPGTRLTVL.

This clone is labeled medium-sized. The J gene is TRBJ1-6, the V gene TRBV5-1, with D perhaps matching TRBD1 (6 bases). The CDR3 sequence is 18 residues long. Germline V lookup: CDR1 SGHRS, CDR2 YFSETQ. V was pared by 4 bases and J by 4 bases, with 21 bases between. The CDR3 DNA follows: TGCGCCAGCAGCACAACATCACAGGGCACTGTTTATAATTCACCCCTCCACTTT. This gives the protein CASSTTSQGTVYNSPLHF.

The chain employs TRBV2 and TRBJ1-6, with D hard to call. The CDR3 is made up of 16 amino acids. Germline CDR1 and CDR2: SNHLY and FYNNEI. Trimming pared 2 bases from V and 0 bases from J, leaving 8 bases between. The CDR3 sequence is CASSEHRASYNSPLHF. The CDR3 DNA sequence: TGTGCCAGCAGTGAACACCGCGCCTCCTATAATTCACCCCTCCACTTT.

This chain joins TRBV7-2 and TRBJ2-7, with D perhaps TRBD1 or TRBD2 (5 bases each). Trimming shortened V by 1 base and J by 3 bases, and 19 bases separated the two germline ends. Germline V gives CDR1 SGHTA, CDR2 FQGNSA. The CDR3 is 17 residues long. CDR3 residues: CASSLVTWGKPFYEQYF. In DNA form, the CDR3 reads TGTGCCAGCAGCTTAGTTACATGGGGGAAGCCCTTCTACGAGCAGTACTTC.

The chain uses TRBV9 and TRBJ1-3; D ambiguous. The CDR3 runs 15 residues. Per germline, CDR1 SGDLS and CDR2 YYNGEE. Trimming took off 4 bases at V and 3 bases at J, with 14 bases between the two ends. The DNA for the CDR3 is TGTGCCAGCAGCCCAAGAGGGCTCAATGGAAACACCATATATTTT. Translating gives CASSPRGLNGNTIYF.